A selection of T cell receptor beta chains follows, all from one sample in a study of PD-1 blockade in mismatch repair-deficient tumors. Here immunoSEQ multiplex PCR was the method, and the copy in TCRdb shows in-frame clones only, minus some. Of around 130,000 clones listed, around nine tenths are singletons. This specimen consisted of peripheral blood, obtained 70 to 72 weeks after starting pembrolizumab. These TCRs come from an adult with mismatch repair-deficient cancer. CDR3s include the opening cysteine and the closing phenylalanine or tryptophan.

J	V	length	CDR3
TRBJ2-7	TRBV7-9	13	CASSVQGSYEQYF
TRBJ1-2	TRBV29-1	15	CSVAQKTGRHYGYTF
TRBJ1-1	TRBV28	18	CASSLLTRGFRQNTEAFF
TRBJ1-1	TRBV5-1	15	CASSPGTTRDTEAFF
TRBJ2-1	TRBV28	16	CASSFVVAGSYNEQFF
TRBJ2-6	TRBV10-3	15	CAISRIQSRANVLTF
TRBJ1-5	TRBV4-1	14	CASSQSRGNQPQHF
TRBJ2-5	TRBV6-6	12	CASSALQETQYF
TRBJ2-2	TRBV4-3	12	CASSQDYGELFF
TRBJ2-3	TRBV9	16	CASSVGSRVWGDTQYF
TRBJ2-7	TRBV4-1	16	CASSRTPQGAFYEQYF
TRBJ1-1	TRBV11-2	18	CASSLNAGGAGGNTEAFF
TRBJ1-1	TRBV25-1	15	CASSDQTGPDTEAFF